This passage covers 15 T cell receptor beta chains from one sample sequenced in a study of control samples from healthy donors and cancer patients (TCRdb year 2020). Receptor amplification or capture employed the immunoSEQ multiplex PCR assay. TCRdb obtained this table from immuneACCESS and retained in-frame rearrangements with V and J assigned. These tables miss some clones; where compared with another copy, unresolved V genes account for less than half of the shortfall, and the remainder is unexplained. In all, the sample holds 150,000 to 200,000 clones, and about nine tenths of those were seen once. About 2% of the sample is held by the ten biggest clonotypes. The sequenced material came from blood. Receptors originate from a woman in her 40s in good health.

The chain has TRBV19 and TRBJ1-5; 10 bases match TRBD1. J gave up 7 bases and V 5 bases, and 8 bases lay outside the gene matches. This CDR3 region has 15 residues. The germline V gene encodes CDR1 LNHDA and CDR2 SQIVND (reference sequence). Written as DNA, the CDR3 is TGTGCCAGTAGTCCCGGGACAGGGGTTGGACAGCCCCAGCATTTT. Its translation: CASSPGTGVGQPQHF.

J is TRBJ1-4 and V is TRBV6-1, with 7 nucleotides matching TRBD1. The CDR3 is 16 residues long. V gave up 0 bases and J gave up 6 bases; unmatched junction bases: 7. The V gene's germline CDR1 is MNHNS and CDR2 SASEGT. CDR3 sequence reads: CASSEALGQGDEKLFF. The CDR3 bases are TGTGCCAGCAGTGAAGCGCTTGGTCAGGGGGATGAAAAACTGTTTTTT.

This chain joins TRBV5-1 and TRBJ2-3; 9 bases are a match to TRBD2. The CDR3 runs 17 residues. CDR1 and CDR2 from the germline V gene are SGHRS and YFSETQ. V lost 0 bases, J lost 5 bases, and 10 bases stayed unmatched. This CDR3 is CASSLDLAGGPEDTQYF. In nucleotides, the CDR3 is TGCGCCAGCAGCTTGGATTTGGCGGGGGGGCCAGAAGATACGCAGTATTTT.

The chain links TRBV6-5 to TRBJ2-2, with D hard to call. The CDR3 is 11 residues long. CDR1 MNHEY and CDR2 SVGAGI come from the germline V gene. Trimming stripped 4 bases from V and 7 bases from J, with 4 bases between. In DNA, the CDR3 is TGTGCCAGCAGTTCCATCGGGGAGCTGTTTTTT. The encoded protein is CASSSIGELFF.

The rearrangement joins TRBV4-2 to TRBJ2-7; D is unclear. Between the trimmed V and J ends, which lost 3 bases and 3 bases, there was a span of 9 bases. The germline CDR1 and CDR2 sequences are LGHNA and YNFKEQ. The CDR3 totals 13 residues. As DNA, the CDR3 is TGTGCCAGCAGCCATCTTAAGGGCTACGAGCAGTACTTC. Protein product: CASSHLKGYEQYF.

The V call is TRBV7-8, the J call TRBJ2-1, with TRBD2 matching over 9 bases. Trimming removed 0 bases from V and 14 bases from J; junction bases left unmatched: 5. This CDR3 contains 13 residues. CDR1 SGHVS and CDR2 FQNEAQ come from the germline V gene. The CDR3: CASSLAGASGKFF. Here the CDR3 DNA reads TGTGCCAGCAGCTTAGCGGGAGCTAGCGGGAAGTTCTTC.

The V gene is TRBV13, the J gene TRBJ2-5, with unresolved D. V was shortened by 5 bases and J by 4 bases, with 11 bases between the two germline ends. The length of the CDR3 is 13 residues. Per germline, CDR1 PRHDT and CDR2 FYEKMQ (reference sequence). The CDR3, as DNA: TGTGCCAGCAGCCCCCCACGGCTAGAGACCCAGTACTTC. It translates to CASSPPRLETQYF.

This chain joins TRBV5-5 and TRBJ2-3, with D unresolved. There are 14 residues in the CDR3. V was cut by 5 bases and J by 4 bases, with 14 bases left in between. The germline gives CDR1 SGHKS, CDR2 YYEKEE (reference sequence). The CDR3 DNA follows: TGTGCCAGCAGTCTTGGGCAGTGGGCAGATACGCAGTATTTT. Amino acid sequence: CASSLGQWADTQYF. Drawing the rest from reference TRBV5-5 and TRBJ2-3, the complete variable domain is DAGVTQSPTHLIKTRGQQVTLRCSPISGHKSVSWYQQVLGQGPQFIFQYYEKEERGRGNFPDRFSARQFPNYSSELNVNALLLGDSALYLCASSLGQWADTQYFGPGTRLTVL.

This chain links TRBV27 with TRBJ2-4, with D possibly matching TRBD1 (5 bases). Trimming stripped 6 bases from V and 7 bases from J, with 19 bases between. The CDR3 is made up of 15 amino acids. Germline CDR1 reads MNHEY; CDR2 reads SMNVEV (reference sequence). The CDR3 bases are TGTGCCAGCAGCGATAGACAGCTTTCCTTGAACATTCAGTACTTC. It yields the protein CASSDRQLSLNIQYF.

J is TRBJ1-2 and V is TRBV19; no definite D call. V was pared by 6 bases and J by 8 bases, with 16 bases between. The CDR3 is 13 residues long. Germline lookup yields CDR1 LNHDA and CDR2 SQIVND (reference sequence). Here the CDR3 reads CASRVDGTQGYTF. In nucleotides, the CDR3 is TGTGCCAGTAGGGTCGACGGTACCCAGGGCTACACCTTC.

The chain uses TRBV19 and TRBJ1-3; no clear D gene. The CDR3 runs to 14 residues. V lost 1 base to trimming and J lost 7 bases, with 11 bases between them. Germline CDR1 and CDR2: LNHDA and SQIVND (reference sequence). The CDR3 spells CASSIALSGNTIYF. The CDR3 DNA reads as TGTGCCAGTAGTATAGCTTTGTCGGGGAACACCATATATTTT.

This clone was observed a single time. CDR3 amino acids: CASSYQETQYF. CDR3 in DNA: TGTGCCAGCAGCTACCAAGAGACCCAGTACTTC. The chain couples TRBV13 to TRBJ2-5; D is uncertain. V was clipped by 4 bases and J by 0 bases, with 0 bases between them. Germline assignment: CDR1 PRHDT and CDR2 FYEKMQ (reference sequence). CDR3 length: 11 residues.

The CDR3 nucleotides are TGTGCCAGCACCACCGGAAATGAGCAGTTCTTC. Its protein is CASTTGNEQFF. The genes are TRBV12-3 or TRBV12-4 and TRBJ2-1; no reliable D call. The CDR3 loop spans 11 amino acids. Between the trimmed V and J ends, which lost 7 bases and 7 bases, there was a span of 8 bases.

The V call is TRBV12-3 or TRBV12-4, the J call TRBJ1-1, with TRBD1 matching over 7 bases. CDR3 length equals 13 residues. Trimming cost V 7 bases and J 11 bases; bases outside gene matches: 13. Here the CDR3 reads CASTLGRGLLAFF. The DNA of the CDR3 is TGTGCCAGCACCCTTGGCAGGGGGTTGTTGGCTTTCTTT.

The V call is TRBV27, the J call TRBJ2-3; the D is unclear. Germline CDR1 MNHEY, CDR2 SMNVEV (reference sequence). V was clipped by 7 bases and J by 1 base, with 12 bases between them. The CDR3 has 14 amino acids. The CDR3 loop reads CASKNGLRTDTQYF. For the CDR3, the DNA is TGTGCCAGCAAGAATGGTCTACGCACAGATACGCAGTATTTT.